This T cell receptor beta chain derives from a study of CD8 T cells in ankylosing spondylitis. Comments on this clonotype: Its antigen is currently unknown.

V lost 3 bases to trimming and J lost 0 bases, with 9 bases between them. CDR1 is DFQATT, CDR2 SNEGSKA, per germline (reference sequence). The CDR3 loop spans 13 amino acids. TCRdb used MiXCR to reprocess the 5' RACE reads, holding one entry per CDR3 protein. The sample has under 250,000 distinct CDR3 sequences, roughly 32% seen once. Overall study findings and caveats: Disease-linked clones bore a CD8+ phenotype and were relatively rare in peripheral blood. Significant enrichment of disease-linked clones was reported in matched ankylosing spondylitis synovial fluid.

This TCR came from a male donor with ankylosing spondylitis or in good health (not recorded which). J is TRBJ2-7 and V is TRBV20-1, with D hard to call. Sequencing used blood, either unsorted or a sorted T cell fraction (not recorded which). CDR3 sequence (DNA): TGCAGTGCTAGTAACCGGCACTCCTACGAGCAGTACTTC. Translating gives CSASNRHSYEQYF.